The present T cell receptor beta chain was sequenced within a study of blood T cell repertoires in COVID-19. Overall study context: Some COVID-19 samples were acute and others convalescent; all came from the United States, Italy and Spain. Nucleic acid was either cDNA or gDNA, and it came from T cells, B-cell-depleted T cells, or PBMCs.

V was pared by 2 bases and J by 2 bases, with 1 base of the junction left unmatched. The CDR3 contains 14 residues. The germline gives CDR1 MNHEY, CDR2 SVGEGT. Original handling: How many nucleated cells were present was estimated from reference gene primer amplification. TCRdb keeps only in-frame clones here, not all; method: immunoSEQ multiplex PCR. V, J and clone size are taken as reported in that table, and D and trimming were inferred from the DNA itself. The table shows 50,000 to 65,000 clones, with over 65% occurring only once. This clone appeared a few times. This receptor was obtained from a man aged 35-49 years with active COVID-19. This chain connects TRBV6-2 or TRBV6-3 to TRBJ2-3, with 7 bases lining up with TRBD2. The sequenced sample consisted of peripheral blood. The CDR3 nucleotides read TGTGCCAGCAGTTACGGGAGGGCCACAGATACGCAGTATTTT. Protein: CASSYGRATDTQYF.